This paragraph reports one T cell receptor (beta chain). Its antigen is not identified. These data originate in a study of PD-L1 blockade in urothelial cancer. For the study at large: The analyses of blood took place 3 weeks (second dose) and 6 weeks after treatment start.

What went into each PCR as a spike was synthetic TCR analog templates. Method: immunoSEQ multiplex PCR; TCRdb's copy keeps in-frame clones and lacks some. The sample lists about 40,000 clones, 70% to 85% occurring once. Trimming left V 0 bases short and J 2 bases short, with 8 bases between. CDR1 and CDR2 from the germline V gene are LNHNV and YYDKDF (reference sequence). This CDR3 has 15 amino acids. Study observations and caveats: Improved survival was predicted by pretreatment blood TCR clonality below the median.

This clonotype was sampled from a man aged 60 to 75 with urothelial cancer. V gene TRBV15 combines with J gene TRBJ1-5; D is unclear. The starting material was PBMCs, obtained around atezolizumab (anti-PD-L1) treatment. The CDR3 DNA sequence: TGTGCCACCAGCAGAGATGGGAGGGGCAATCAGCCCCAGCATTTT. Translated, it gives CATSRDGRGNQPQHF.